This TCR beta chain was identified during a study of blood T cell repertoires in COVID-19. Study in general: Researchers got acute and convalescent COVID-19 samples from the United States, Italy and Spain. T cells, B-cell-depleted T cells, or PBMCs provided the cDNA or gDNA that served as material.

CDR3 size: 15 residues. Between the trimmed V and J ends, which lost 1 base and 4 bases, there was a span of 13 bases. Germline V gene lookup returns CDR1 MNHNS and CDR2 SASEGT. Which cohort a participant joined came from the clinical history participants gave. Assay: immunoSEQ multiplex PCR; the TCRdb copy retains only in-frame clones and omits some. The repertoire holds 150,000 to 200,000 clones, with about 72% as singletons. The J gene is TRBJ1-2, the V gene TRBV6-1, with D possibly matching TRBD1 (6 bases). The sequence was obtained from a woman in her forties or fifties who had recovered from COVID-19. The sample taken for sequencing was PBMCs or T cells enriched from blood (not recorded which). The CDR3 DNA follows: TGTGCCAGCAGTGAAGGGCAGGGGCCTATCTATGGCTACACCTTC. Residues: CASSEGQGPIYGYTF.